These 32 T cell receptor beta chains share one sample of origin, sequenced in a study of cytomegalovirus exposure and HLA in healthy donors. The study ran its PCR with 60 Vbeta and 13 Jbeta primers. Clones were sequenced by immunoSEQ multiplex PCR, and TCRdb holds only the in-frame ones, with some missing. The data show hundreds of thousands of clones, around 78% seen once. Sequencing was done on a sample of PBMCs. The source of these receptors is a boy between 10 and 17 years old in good health and CMV-seronegative.

V gene TRBV27 combines with J gene TRBJ1-2, with 11 bases matching TRBD1. This CDR3 is 17 amino acids long. The germline CDR1 and CDR2 sequences are MNHEY and SMNVEV (reference sequence). Trimming cost V 6 bases and J 0 bases; bases outside gene matches: 9. The CDR3 region has the DNA TGTGCCAGCAGCCGGAGGGACAGGGGGGGGACTAACTATGGCTACACCTTC. This codes for CASSRRDRGGTNYGYTF.

This clone has a single count. One end of the junction does not line up with germline, which may come from a read error. The chain carries TRBV7-9 and TRBJ1-1, with D uncertain. CDR1 is SEHNR, CDR2 FQNEAQ, per germline (reference sequence). CDR3 length: 15 residues. The CDR3 protein is CASSYPSGMNTEAFF. CDR3 nucleotides: TGTGCCAGTAGCTATCCTTCGGGGATGAACACTGAAGCTTTCTTT.

The chain links TRBV7-3 to TRBJ2-5; D is possibly TRBD2 (6 bases). V was shortened by 3 bases and J by 3 bases, with 11 bases between the two germline ends. CDR1 and CDR2 from the germline V gene are SGHTA and FQGTGA. This CDR3 spans 14 amino acids. The CDR3 region is CASSFSGVEETQYF. CDR3 in DNA: TGTGCCAGCAGCTTTTCGGGGGTCGAAGAGACCCAGTACTTC.

This chain uses TRBV19 with TRBJ2-1; D gene ambiguous. Germline V gene lookup returns CDR1 LNHDA and CDR2 SQIVND (reference sequence). Trimming took off 2 bases at V and 2 bases at J, with 7 bases between the two ends. The CDR3 totals 14 residues. The DNA of the CDR3 is TGTGCCAGTAGTATACACAGAACCTACAATGAGCAGTTCTTC. This codes for CASSIHRTYNEQFF.

This chain uses TRBV5-5 with TRBJ2-3; 7 positions agree with TRBD2. The CDR3 extends over 16 amino acids. V was pared by 4 bases and J by 0 bases, with 8 bases of the junction left unmatched. Per the germline V gene, CDR1 is SGHKS and CDR2 is YYEKEE (reference sequence). In DNA, the CDR3 is TGTGCCAGCAGCCAGACTAGCCGGTGGAGCACAGATACGCAGTATTTT. Translated, it gives CASSQTSRWSTDTQYF.

Worth noting for this clone: One junction end disagrees with the germline gene, perhaps due to a read error. The chain uses TRBV30 and TRBJ1-1; no definite D call. The CDR3 has 14 amino acids. Germline CDR1 GTSNPN, CDR2 SVGIG (reference sequence). For the CDR3, the DNA is TGTGCCTGGAGTGGATTAGGACTGTACACTGGAGCTTTCTTT. Protein: CAWSGLGLYTGAFF.

The V call is TRBV21-1, the J call TRBJ1-5; the D call of TRBD1 is as the table states it, not checked on the DNA. TRBV21-1 constitutes a pseudogene. CDR3 length equals 17 residues. The CDR3 nucleotides are TGTGCCAGCAGCAAAGGACAGACCAGGGCTTGCGGTCAGCCCCAGCATTTT. This encodes CASSKGQTRACGQPQHF.

The chain carries TRBV7-8 and TRBJ1-1, with no clear D. In germline, CDR1 is SGHVS, CDR2 FQNEAQ. V lost 5 bases and J lost 1, with 8 bases in between. The CDR3 loop spans 13 amino acids. In DNA form, the CDR3 reads TGTGCCAGCAGCCAACTAAGGAACACTGAAGCTTTCTTT. Encoded protein: CASSQLRNTEAFF.

The chain joins TRBV5-4 to TRBJ2-2; 8 bases map to TRBD1. CDR1 and CDR2 (germline): SGHNT, YYREEE (reference sequence). The CDR3 totals 15 residues. Trimming cost V 4 bases and J 2 bases; bases outside gene matches: 4. The CDR3 loop is CASSPGTGNTGELFF. The DNA for the CDR3 is TGTGCCAGCAGCCCAGGGACAGGTAACACCGGGGAGCTGTTTTTT.

The V and J genes are TRBV5-1 and TRBJ2-3; D might be TRBD2 (5 bases). Germline V CDR1 and CDR2: SGHRS, YFSETQ. V dropped 2 bases and J dropped 1 base, with 8 bases sitting between them. The CDR3 length is 14 residues. For the CDR3, the DNA is TGCGCCAGCAGCTTACGAGCGGGCACAGATACGCAGTATTTT. It encodes CASSLRAGTDTQYF.

The CDR3 region is CATSSGGCGYTF. The CDR3 DNA is TGTGCCACCTCGTCAGGGGGCTGTGGCTACACCTTC. This rearrangement joins TRBV7-9 to TRBJ1-2, with TRBD1 identical over 8 bases. Germline CDR1 and CDR2: SEHNR and FQNEAQ (reference sequence). V shed 10 bases, J shed 7 bases, and the junction held 8 bases outside the gene matches. CDR3 length equals 12 residues.

The V gene is TRBV30, the J gene TRBJ1-5; no clear D gene. The CDR3 is made up of 12 amino acids. Germline V CDR1 and CDR2: GTSNPN, SVGIG (reference sequence). V lost 0 bases, J lost 7 bases, and 7 bases lay in between. The DNA of the CDR3 is TGTGCCTGGAGTGTCCGTCAGCAGCCCCAGCATTTT. Translation gives CAWSVRQQPQHF.

Comment on this clone: An end of the junction does not agree with germline; a read error may underlie this. The genes are TRBV10-2 and TRBJ1-1; 7 nucleotides match TRBD1. The CDR3 is 14 amino acids. Germline assignment: CDR1 WSHSY and CDR2 SAAADI. CDR3 residues: CAGSDRAMNTEAFF. CDR3 DNA sequence: TGCGCCGGCAGCGACAGGGCCATGAACACTGAAGCTTTCTTT.

The chain carries TRBV4-2 and TRBJ2-7; 14 bases are a match to TRBD2. This CDR3 has 16 residues. CDR1 is LGHNA, CDR2 YNFKEQ, per germline. J gave up 4 bases and V 4 bases, and 6 bases lay outside the gene matches. CDR3 nucleotide sequence: TGTGCCAGCAGCCTCCCCGGGACTAGCGGGAGTTACGAGCAGTACTTC. As protein: CASSLPGTSGSYEQYF.

J is TRBJ2-5 and V is TRBV11-3; 9 bases agree with TRBD2. The CDR3 totals 17 residues. Germline V lookup: CDR1 SGHNT, CDR2 YENEEA. V lost 1 base, J lost 5 bases, and 11 bases stayed unmatched. CDR3 DNA sequence: TGTGCCAGCAGCTTAGGTCTAGCGGGATGGATGGCGGAGACCCAGTACTTC. Translated, it gives CASSLGLAGWMAETQYF.

The V and J genes are TRBV19 and TRBJ2-5; the match to TRBD2 covers 7 bases. Germline V CDR1 and CDR2: LNHDA, SQIVND (reference sequence). CDR3 size: 14 residues. With V trimmed by 3 bases and J by 7 bases, 8 bases remained unmatched. The CDR3 nucleotides read TGTGCCAGTAGTATTGGTAGCGGGTGGGGGACCCAGTACTTC. This sequence encodes CASSIGSGWGTQYF. The full variable domain, in which reference TRBV19 and TRBJ2-5 provide the parts outside the CDR3, is DGGITQSPKYLFRKEGQNVTLSCEQNLNHDAMYWYRQDPGQGLRLIYYSQIVNDFQKGDIAEGYSVSREKKESFPLTVTSAQKNPTAFYLCASSIGSGWGTQYFGPGTRLLVL.

The chain carries TRBV9 and TRBJ2-2; the D is unclear. This CDR3 region has 15 residues. Trimming pared 0 bases from V and 2 bases from J, leaving 8 bases between. Looked up from germline, CDR1 is SGDLS and CDR2 is YYNGEE. CDR3 region: CASSVDPRNTGELFF. The CDR3 DNA is TGTGCCAGCAGCGTAGACCCGAGAAACACCGGGGAGCTGTTTTTT.

The chain employs TRBV5-1 and TRBJ2-2; perhaps TRBD2 as D (6 bases). The CDR3 contains 19 residues. Germline loops: CDR1 SGHRS, CDR2 YFSETQ. V lost 0 bases and J lost 1, with 19 bases in between. The CDR3 nucleotides are TGCGCCAGCAGCTTGGGTACCAACGGGGCGGGGTTGAACACCGGGGAGCTGTTTTTT. Translating it yields CASSLGTNGAGLNTGELFF. Combining the CDR3 with reference TRBV5-1 and TRBJ2-2 gives the whole variable domain KAGVTQTPRYLIKTRGQQVTLSCSPISGHRSVSWYQQTPGQGLQFLFEYFSETQRNKGNFPGRFSGRQFSNSRSEMNVSTLELGDSALYLCASSLGTNGAGLNTGELFFGEGSRLTVL.

The rearrangement uses TRBV29-1 and TRBJ1-2, with 8 bases identical to TRBD1. Germline CDR1 reads SQVTM; CDR2 reads ANQGSEA. The CDR3 loop spans 14 amino acids. The J segment lost 6 bases and the V segment lost 6 bases, leaving 12 bases of the junction unmatched. This CDR3 is CSVAPQTGENGYTF. CDR3 nucleotides: TGCAGCGTAGCTCCCCAGACAGGGGAGAATGGCTACACCTTC.

The rearrangement joins TRBV10-3 to TRBJ2-1, with a weak D call TRBD2 (5 bases). The CDR3 covers 12 residues. Between the trimmed V and J ends, which lost 0 bases and 13 bases, there was a span of 10 bases. Germline V gives CDR1 ENHRY, CDR2 SYGVKD. The CDR3 sequence is CAISESGGYQFF. In DNA form, the CDR3 reads TGTGCCATCAGTGAGTCTGGCGGGTATCAGTTCTTC.

This chain uses TRBV27 with TRBJ2-7; a possible D gene is TRBD2 (5 bases). From germline, CDR1 is MNHEY and CDR2 SMNVEV (reference sequence). The CDR3 consists of 14 residues. Deletions cut 4 bases from V and 2 bases from J, with 12 bases between. The CDR3, as DNA: TGTGCCAGCAGTTCGGGAAGTGGGGCCTACGAGCAGTACTTC. Its translation is CASSSGSGAYEQYF.

This clone was observed a handful of times. CDR3 region: CASSFWTGQGYTF. The CDR3 region has the DNA TGTGCCAGCAGCTTCTGGACAGGGCAGGGCTACACCTTC. This rearrangement joins TRBV5-6 to TRBJ1-2; the match to TRBD1 covers 8 bases. CDR1 SGHDT and CDR2 YYEEEE come from the germline V gene. After removal of 2 bases from V and 8 bases from J, the junction contained 5 bases not matched to a gene. The CDR3 totals 13 residues.

This clone was detected only a few times. The chain carries TRBV19 and TRBJ1-2; weak D call: TRBD1 (6 bases). The CDR3 sequence is 15 residues long. Germline-derived CDR1 and CDR2 are LNHDA and SQIVND (reference sequence). V was cut by 1 base and J by 8 bases, with 17 bases left in between. The CDR3 loop is CASSIAPSGVSGYTF. Written as DNA, the CDR3 is TGTGCCAGTAGTATAGCCCCATCAGGGGTGTCCGGCTACACCTTC.

This chain connects TRBV5-8 to TRBJ2-2, with 9 bases identical to TRBD2. The CDR3 contains 15 residues. V was pared by 4 bases and J by 5 bases, with 6 bases of the junction left unmatched. Germline CDR1 SGHTS, CDR2 YDEGEE. The CDR3 DNA follows: TGTGCCAGCAGCCGTAGCGGGGGACGGACCGGGGAGCTGTTTTTT. This gives the protein CASSRSGGRTGELFF.

The rearrangement joins TRBV7-2 to TRBJ2-1; 14 bases are shared with TRBD2. This CDR3 has 17 amino acids. V gave up 4 bases and J gave up 6 bases; unmatched junction bases: 8. Per germline, CDR1 SGHTA and CDR2 FQGNSA. Here the CDR3 reads CASSYASTSGRANEQFF. The CDR3, as DNA: TGTGCCAGCAGCTATGCTTCGACTAGCGGGAGGGCCAATGAGCAGTTCTTC.

This clone has a single count. V is TRBV5-5 and J is TRBJ1-6, with D uncertain. The germline V and J ends were trimmed by 2 bases and 0 bases, with 9 bases remaining between them. This CDR3 spans 16 amino acids. Germline V CDR1 and CDR2: SGHKS, YYEKEE (reference sequence). The CDR3 sequence: CASSFRGSSYNSPLHF. CDR3 sequence (DNA): TGTGCCAGCAGCTTCCGAGGGAGCTCCTATAATTCACCCCTCCACTTT. Variable domain in full (rest from reference TRBV5-5 and TRBJ1-6): DAGVTQSPTHLIKTRGQQVTLRCSPISGHKSVSWYQQVLGQGPQFIFQYYEKEERGRGNFPDRFSARQFPNYSSELNVNALLLGDSALYLCASSFRGSSYNSPLHFGNGTRLTVT.

The chain joins TRBV6-5 to TRBJ1-2, with a possible D match to TRBD1 (6 bases). Germline V gives CDR1 MNHEY, CDR2 SVGAGI. The CDR3 spans 13 residues. V lost 6 bases, J lost 5 bases, and 13 bases lay in between. The DNA of the CDR3 is TGTGCCAGCAGCCACGCAGGGGTATATGGCTACACCTTC. Protein sequence: CASSHAGVYGYTF.

The rearrangement joins TRBV6-5 to TRBJ2-2; possible D gene TRBD1, 5 bases. Trimming shortened V by 4 bases and J by 7 bases, and 13 bases separated the two germline ends. Germline V gives CDR1 MNHEY, CDR2 SVGAGI. The CDR3 spans 14 residues. CDR3 sequence reads: CASSFQGSGGELFF. The CDR3 DNA is TGTGCCAGCAGTTTCCAGGGTTCTGGCGGGGAGCTGTTTTTT.

This clone has a count of ten or more. The chain carries TRBV4-2 and TRBJ2-2, with D maybe TRBD1 (7 bases). Trimming took off 0 bases at V and 6 bases at J, with 11 bases between the two ends. The CDR3 has 15 amino acids. The germline gives CDR1 LGHNA, CDR2 YNFKEQ. CDR3 coding DNA: TGTGCCAGCAGCCAAGATCAGGGGGGCGCCGGGGAGCTGTTTTTT. Translating gives CASSQDQGGAGELFF.

The chain recombines TRBV11-2 with TRBJ2-7; D possibly corresponds to TRBD2 (6 bases). The CDR3 length is 14 residues. Germline CDR1 SGHAT, CDR2 FQNNGV. V was trimmed by 2 bases and J by 4 bases, leaving 12 bases between them. CDR3 coding DNA: TGTGCCAGCAGCTTAAGGGCGGGACCTTACGAGCAGTACTTC. It specifies CASSLRAGPYEQYF.

V gene TRBV7-2 combines with J gene TRBJ1-2, with 8 bases fitting TRBD1. This CDR3 contains 17 residues. Losses at the gene ends were 5 bases for V and 6 bases for J; bases not matched to a gene: 17. Germline V lookup: CDR1 SGHTA, CDR2 FQGNSA. Here the CDR3 reads CASSPQTGVGSSHGYTF. Written as DNA, the CDR3 is TGTGCCAGCAGCCCACAGACAGGGGTAGGAAGTTCACATGGCTACACCTTC.

J is TRBJ1-5 and V is TRBV27; D unresolved. Germline CDR1 MNHEY, CDR2 SMNVEV (reference sequence). This CDR3 has 17 residues. V lost 0 bases and J 2 bases, leaving 14 bases between the germline ends. CDR3 sequence: CASSLSIEAGGNQPQHF. The CDR3 DNA reads as TGTGCCAGCAGTTTATCGATAGAGGCCGGGGGCAATCAGCCCCAGCATTTT.